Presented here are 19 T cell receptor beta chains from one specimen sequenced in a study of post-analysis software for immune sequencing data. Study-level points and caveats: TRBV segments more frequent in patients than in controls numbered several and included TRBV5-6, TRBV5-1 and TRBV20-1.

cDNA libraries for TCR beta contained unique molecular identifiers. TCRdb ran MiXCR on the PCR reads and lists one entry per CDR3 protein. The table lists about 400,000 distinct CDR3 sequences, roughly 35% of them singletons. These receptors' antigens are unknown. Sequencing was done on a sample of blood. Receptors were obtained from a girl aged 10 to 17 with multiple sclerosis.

For the CDR3, the DNA is TGTGCCAGCGCGTCGGGGGGAGAGTTTCCCAACGTCCTGACTTTC. Amino acid sequence: CASASGGEFPNVLTF. The chain couples TRBV7-9 to TRBJ2-6; TRBD2 matches 7 bases. CDR1 and CDR2 from the germline V gene are SEHNR and FQNEAQ (reference sequence). The J segment lost 8 bases and the V segment lost 8 bases, leaving 12 bases of the junction unmatched. This CDR3 is 15 amino acids long.

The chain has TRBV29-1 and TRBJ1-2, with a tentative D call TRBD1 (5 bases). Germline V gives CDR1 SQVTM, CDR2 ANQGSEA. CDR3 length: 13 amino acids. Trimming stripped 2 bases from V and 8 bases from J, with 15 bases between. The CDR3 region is CSVESTGVGGYTF. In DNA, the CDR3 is TGCAGCGTTGAATCGACGGGGGTCGGGGGCTACACCTTC.

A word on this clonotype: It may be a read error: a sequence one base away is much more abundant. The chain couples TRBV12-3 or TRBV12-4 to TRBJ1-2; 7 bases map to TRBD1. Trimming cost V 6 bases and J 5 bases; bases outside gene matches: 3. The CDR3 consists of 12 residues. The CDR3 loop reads CASSGTEYGYTF. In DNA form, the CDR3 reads TGTGCCAGCAGCGGGACAGAATATGGCTACACCTTC.

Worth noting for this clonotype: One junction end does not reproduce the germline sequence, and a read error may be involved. CDR3 amino acids: CVSSPSGTGPGNQPQHF. CDR3 DNA sequence: TGTGTCAGCTCCCCATCCGGGACAGGGCCGGGCAATCAGCCCCAGCATTTT. This chain connects TRBV18 to TRBJ1-5, with TRBD1 matching over 9 bases. Germline V gene lookup returns CDR1 KGHSH and CDR2 LQKENI. CDR3 size: 17 residues.

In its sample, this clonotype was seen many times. The CDR3 loop is CSAPVAGLFYNEQFF. The CDR3 DNA sequence: TGCAGTGCCCCCGTAGCAGGTCTCTTCTACAATGAGCAGTTCTTC. The chain recombines TRBV20-1 with TRBJ2-1; no reliable D call. Germline V CDR1 and CDR2: DFQATT, SNEGSKA (reference sequence). This CDR3 has 15 residues. V lost 6 bases, J lost 3 bases, and 18 bases lay in between.

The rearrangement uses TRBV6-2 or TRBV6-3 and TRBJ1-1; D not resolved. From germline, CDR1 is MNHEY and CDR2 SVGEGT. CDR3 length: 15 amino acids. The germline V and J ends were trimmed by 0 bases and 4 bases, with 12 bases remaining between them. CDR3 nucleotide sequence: TGTGCCAGCAGTTACTCGACATTAGGTGGCACTGAAGCTTTCTTT. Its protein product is CASSYSTLGGTEAFF.

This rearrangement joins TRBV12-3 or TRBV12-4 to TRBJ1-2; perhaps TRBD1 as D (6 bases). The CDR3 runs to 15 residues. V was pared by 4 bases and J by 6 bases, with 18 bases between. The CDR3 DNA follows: TGTGCCAGCAGTTCGAGCCCGGGGGCCCAGAATGGCTACACCTTC. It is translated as CASSSSPGAQNGYTF.

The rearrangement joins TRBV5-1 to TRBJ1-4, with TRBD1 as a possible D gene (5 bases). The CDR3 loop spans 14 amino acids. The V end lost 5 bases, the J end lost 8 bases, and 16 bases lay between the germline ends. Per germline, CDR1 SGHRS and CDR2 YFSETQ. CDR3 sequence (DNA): TGCGCCAGCAGTAGTGGCCAACAGGAGGAAAAACTGTTTTTT. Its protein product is CASSSGQQEEKLFF.

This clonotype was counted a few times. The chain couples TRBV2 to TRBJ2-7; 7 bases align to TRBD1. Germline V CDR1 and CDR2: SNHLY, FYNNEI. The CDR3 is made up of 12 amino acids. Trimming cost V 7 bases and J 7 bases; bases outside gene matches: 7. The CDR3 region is CASILDRREQYF. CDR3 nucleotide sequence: TGTGCCAGCATTCTGGACAGGAGGGAGCAGTACTTC.

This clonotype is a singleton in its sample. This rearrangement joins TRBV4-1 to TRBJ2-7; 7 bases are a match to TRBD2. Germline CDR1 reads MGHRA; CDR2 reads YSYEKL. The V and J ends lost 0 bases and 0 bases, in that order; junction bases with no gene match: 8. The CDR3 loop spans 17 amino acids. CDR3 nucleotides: TGCGCCAGCAGCCAAGATCCGGGGCGGGGGTCCTCCTACGAGCAGTACTTC. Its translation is CASSQDPGRGSSYEQYF.

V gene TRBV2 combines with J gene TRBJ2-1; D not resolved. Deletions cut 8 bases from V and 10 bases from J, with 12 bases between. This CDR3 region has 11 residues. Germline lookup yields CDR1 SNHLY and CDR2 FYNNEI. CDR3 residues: CASLRMTEQFF. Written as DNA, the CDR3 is TGTGCCAGCCTACGGATGACCGAGCAGTTCTTC.

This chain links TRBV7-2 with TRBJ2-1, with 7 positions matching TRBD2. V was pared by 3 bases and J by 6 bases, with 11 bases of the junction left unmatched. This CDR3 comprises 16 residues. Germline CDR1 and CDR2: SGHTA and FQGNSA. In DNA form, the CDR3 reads TGTGCCAGCAGCTTTGGGTGGGGGGGGAGAATCAATGAGCAGTTCTTC. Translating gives CASSFGWGGRINEQFF.

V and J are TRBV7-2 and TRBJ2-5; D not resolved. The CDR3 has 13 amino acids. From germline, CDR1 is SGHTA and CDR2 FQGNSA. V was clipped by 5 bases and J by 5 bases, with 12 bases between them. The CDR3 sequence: CASSPLRLETQYF. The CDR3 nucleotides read TGTGCCAGCAGCCCCCTCCGGCTGGAGACCCAGTACTTC.

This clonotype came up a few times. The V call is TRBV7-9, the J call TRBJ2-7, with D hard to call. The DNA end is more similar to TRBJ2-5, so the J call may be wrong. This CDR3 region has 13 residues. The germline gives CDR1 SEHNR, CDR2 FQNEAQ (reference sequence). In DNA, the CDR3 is TGTGCCAGCAGCCTCGCGGCCGAAGAGACCCAGTACTTC. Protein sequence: CASSLAAEETQYF.

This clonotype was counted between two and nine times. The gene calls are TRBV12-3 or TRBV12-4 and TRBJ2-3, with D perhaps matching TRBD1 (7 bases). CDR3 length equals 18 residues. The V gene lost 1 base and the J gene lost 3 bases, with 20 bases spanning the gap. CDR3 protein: CASSLGVGGGYETDTQYF. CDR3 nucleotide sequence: TGTGCCAGCAGTTTAGGGGTCGGAGGGGGCTATGAGACAGATACGCAGTATTTT.

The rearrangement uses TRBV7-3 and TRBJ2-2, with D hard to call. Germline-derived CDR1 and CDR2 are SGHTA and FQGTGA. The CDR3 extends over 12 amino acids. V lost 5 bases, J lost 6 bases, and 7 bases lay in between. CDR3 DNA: TGTGCCAGCAGCCGTATTCCCGGGGAGCTGTTTTTT. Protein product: CASSRIPGELFF. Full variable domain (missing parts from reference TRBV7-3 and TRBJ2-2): GAGVSQTPSNKVTEKGKYVELRCDPISGHTALYWYRQSLGQGPEFLIYFQGTGAADDSGLPNDRFFAVRPEGSVSTLKIQRTERGDSAVYLCASSRIPGELFFGEGSRLTVL.

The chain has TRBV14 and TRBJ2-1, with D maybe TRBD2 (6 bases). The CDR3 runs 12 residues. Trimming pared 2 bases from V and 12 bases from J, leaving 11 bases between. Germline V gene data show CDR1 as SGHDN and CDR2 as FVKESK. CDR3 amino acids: CASSQLLRGQFF. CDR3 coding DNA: TGTGCCAGCAGCCAACTTCTGCGGGGGCAGTTCTTC.

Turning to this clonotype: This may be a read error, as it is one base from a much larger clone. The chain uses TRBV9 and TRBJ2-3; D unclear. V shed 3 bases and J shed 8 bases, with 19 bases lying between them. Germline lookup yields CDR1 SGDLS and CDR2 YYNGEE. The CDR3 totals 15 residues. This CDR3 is CASSAAVQNGATQYF. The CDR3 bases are TGTGCCAGCAGCGCAGCTGTCCAGAACGGAGCTACGCAGTATTTT.

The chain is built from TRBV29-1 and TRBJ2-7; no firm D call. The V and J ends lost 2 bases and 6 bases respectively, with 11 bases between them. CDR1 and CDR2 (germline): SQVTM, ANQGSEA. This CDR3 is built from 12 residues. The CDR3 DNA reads TGCAGCGTTGAACGGATTTCGGGCGAGCAGTACTTC. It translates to CSVERISGEQYF.